This T cell receptor (beta chain) was sequenced during a study of a mutant IDH1 vaccine in newly diagnosed glioma. Study-wide context: Most patients had radiochemotherapy with temozolomide before enrollment; others had one alone.

The V gene's germline CDR1 is MNHNS and CDR2 SASEGT. CDR3 size: 16 residues. Trimming removed 1 base at V and 2 bases at J, with 12 bases between. The assay was immunoSEQ multiplex PCR, and TCRdb's table has in-frame clones only and misses some. The sample lists around 24,000 clones, approximately 89% occurring once. Whole-study results and caveats: Alterations occurring in top peripheral T cell clonotypes seemed unrelated to pseudoprogression. Researchers report vaccine-induced immune responses in 93.3% of patients.

Worth noting for this clone: The antigen is undetermined.

Time point specified: baseline, week 1 (first vaccination visit). Treatment denoted: pre-vaccination baseline after standard-of-care therapy. The donors' diagnosis was new WHO grade 3 or 4 astrocytoma that was IDH1-mutant and ATRX-lost. This chain joins TRBV6-1 and TRBJ2-1, with a weak D call TRBD2 (5 bases). This receptor was taken from a man aged 25 to 40 with glioma. The source material was PBMCs, sampled from a glioma patient treated with radiotherapy, temozolomide or both. The CDR3 DNA sequence: TGTGCCAGCAGTGAAGTCGAAGCGGACCCCTACAATGAGCAGTTCTTC. Amino acid sequence: CASSEVEADPYNEQFF.